Presented here are 17 T cell receptor beta chains from one specimen sequenced in a study of T cells after yellow fever vaccination. TCRdb ran MiXCR on the 5' RACE reads and lists one entry per CDR3 protein. The sample consists of some 350,000 distinct CDR3 sequences, about 4% of them appearing once. The source material was PBMCs, sampled 5 days after the yellow fever booster vaccination. The receptors shown here come from a young man who received the YFV17D yellow fever vaccine.

This clonotype has ten or more counts. This chain links TRBV5-6 with TRBJ2-5, with D hard to call. This CDR3 is 14 amino acids long. Looked up from germline, CDR1 is SGHDT and CDR2 is YYEEEE. The ends were cut back, 4 bases at V and 5 bases at J, with 15 bases in the middle. The CDR3 loop reads CASSPPGVRETQYF. The CDR3 nucleotides are TGTGCCAGCAGCCCCCCAGGTGTCCGGGAGACCCAGTACTTC.

The chain couples TRBV5-6 to TRBJ2-5, with TRBD1 matching 7 bases. Trimming took 2 bases from V and 7 from J; bases not matched to a gene: 2. This CDR3 has 12 residues. Germline V gene data show CDR1 as SGHDT and CDR2 as YYEEEE. The CDR3 DNA reads as TGTGCCAGCAGCTTTAGGGGGCGGACCCAGTACTTC. Translated: CASSFRGRTQYF.

The table lists this clonotype with many counts. This rearrangement joins TRBV29-1 to TRBJ2-7; 7 bases agree with TRBD2. V gave up 1 base and J gave up 0 bases; unmatched junction bases: 12. Looked up from germline, CDR1 is SQVTM and CDR2 is ANQGSEA. The CDR3 loop spans 17 amino acids. In DNA, the CDR3 is TGCAGCGTTGAAGCTATCCACGGCGGGGGTCCCTCCTACGAGCAGTACGTC. It codes for CSVEAIHGGGPSYEQYV.

This clonotype was detected many times. This rearrangement joins TRBV7-9 to TRBJ2-3, with 9 positions matching TRBD1. CDR1 SEHNR and CDR2 FQNEAQ come from the germline V gene (reference sequence). The CDR3 spans 15 residues. J lost 6 bases, V lost 8 bases, and 12 bases had no gene match. In nucleotides, the CDR3 is TGTGCCAGCCCCCGGGGGGACAGGGAGTTCGATACGCAGTATTTT. Translation: CASPRGDREFDTQYF.

This clonotype was observed many times. CDR3 sequence reads: CASSLFLQGAPTDTQYF. CDR3 in DNA: TGTGCCAGCAGTTTATTTTTGCAGGGGGCCCCCACAGATACGCAGTATTTT. The gene calls are TRBV12-3 or TRBV12-4 and TRBJ2-3; 8 nucleotides agree with TRBD1. V gave up 2 bases and J gave up 2 bases; unmatched junction bases: 9. CDR3 length equals 17 residues.

This clonotype was seen repeatedly, ten times or more. This chain uses TRBV3-1 with TRBJ1-6, with 8 bases aligning to TRBD1. The CDR3 is 15 residues long. With V trimmed by 1 base and J by 9 bases, 5 bases remained unmatched. Germline V lookup: CDR1 LGHDT, CDR2 YNNKEL (reference sequence). In DNA form, the CDR3 reads TGTGCCAGCAGCCAAGTGACAGGGGTGGGTTCACCCCTCCACTTT. It encodes CASSQVTGVGSPLHF.

The gene calls are TRBV3-1 and TRBJ2-4; D is possibly TRBD1 (6 bases). The CDR3 sequence is 16 residues long. The V gene lost 6 bases and the J gene lost 0 bases, with 15 bases spanning the gap. Germline V gene lookup returns CDR1 LGHDT and CDR2 YNNKEL (reference sequence). The CDR3 sequence is CASSPTQGVAKNIQYF. As DNA, the CDR3 is TGTGCCAGCAGTCCAACACAGGGAGTAGCCAAAAACATTCAGTACTTC.

The chain is built from TRBV25-1 and TRBJ1-1, with 7 nucleotides matching TRBD1. Germline-derived CDR1 and CDR2 are MGHDK and SYGVNS. V lost 3 bases to trimming and J lost 7 bases; unmatched junction nucleotides: 2. This CDR3 has 12 amino acids. The CDR3 reads CASSDGTDEAFF. In DNA, the CDR3 is TGTGCCAGCAGTGACGGGACAGATGAAGCTTTCTTT.

CDR3 sequence reads: CSAEWRHPETLLPFGYTF. CDR3 nucleotide sequence: TGCAGTGCTGAGTGGAGACATCCCGAGACGTTATTACCCTTTGGCTACACCTTC. The chain combines TRBV20-1 with TRBJ1-2; D remains ambiguous. The CDR3 length is 18 residues. The V end was cut by 5 bases, the J end by 7 bases, with 32 bases between. CDR1 DFQATT and CDR2 SNEGSKA come from the germline V gene (reference sequence).

This chain links TRBV6-2 or TRBV6-3 with TRBJ2-7; a possible D gene is TRBD1 (5 bases). Between the trimmed V and J ends, which lost 4 bases and 3 bases, there was a span of 13 bases. The CDR3 has 14 residues. Germline lookup yields CDR1 MNHEY and CDR2 SVGEGT. CDR3 in amino acids: CASSSLFQGYEQYV. CDR3 nucleotides: TGTGCCAGCAGTTCGCTCTTTCAGGGCTACGAGCAGTACGTC.

This clonotype was picked up many times. The J gene is TRBJ1-1, the V gene TRBV7-8; perhaps TRBD1 as D (6 bases). Germline lookup yields CDR1 SGHVS and CDR2 FQNEAQ. Trimming took 5 bases from V and 8 from J, leaving 9 bases between them. This CDR3 spans 11 amino acids. CDR3 in DNA: TGTGCCAGCAGCCATACAGGGGAAGCTTTCTTT. Translating it yields CASSHTGEAFF.

This chain uses TRBV5-4 with TRBJ2-5; the D is unclear. The CDR3 totals 14 residues. Germline assignment: CDR1 SGHNT and CDR2 YYREEE (reference sequence). V gave up 3 bases and J gave up 4 bases, with 13 bases separating them. The CDR3 sequence is CASSSPTEGETQYF. The DNA for the CDR3 is TGTGCCAGCAGCTCGCCGACCGAAGGAGAGACCCAGTACTTC. The full variable domain, its missing parts supplied by reference TRBV5-4 and TRBJ2-5, is ETGVTQSPTHLIKTRGQQVTLRCSSQSGHNTVSWYQQALGQGPQFIFQYYREEENGRGNFPPRFSGLQFPNYSSELNVNALELDDSALYLCASSSPTEGETQYFGPGTRLLVL.

This clonotype was detected a few times. The rearrangement joins TRBV10-2 to TRBJ2-7; 7 bases are shared with TRBD2. The CDR3 loop spans 18 amino acids. Germline V gene sequence: CDR1 WSHSY, CDR2 SAAADI. Trimming took 0 bases from V and 3 from J; bases not matched to a gene: 14. CDR3 bases: TGCGCCAGCAGTGAGTCGGAGGGGCGGCGGGGGTCTCACTACGAGCAGTACGTC. Protein: CASSESEGRRGSHYEQYV.

The gene calls are TRBV27 and TRBJ1-1; the D is unclear. The V and J ends lost 8 bases and 5 bases respectively, with 15 bases between them. This CDR3 spans 13 amino acids. In germline, CDR1 is MNHEY, CDR2 SMNVEV (reference sequence). CDR3 region: CASFRGRQTEAFF. CDR3 DNA sequence: TGTGCCAGCTTCCGGGGTCGTCAAACTGAAGCTTTCTTT.

A few counts support this clonotype. The gene calls are TRBV5-1 and TRBJ2-1; D gene unclear. The ends were cut back, 2 bases at V and 1 base at J, with 13 bases in the middle. CDR3 length: 16 amino acids. The V gene's germline CDR1 is SGHRS and CDR2 YFSETQ. CDR3 nucleotide sequence: TGCGCCAGCAGCTTTCTCACCGGGCAATCCTACAATGAGCAGTTCTTC. Protein: CASSFLTGQSYNEQFF.

The chain has TRBV3-1 and TRBJ1-5, with D tentatively TRBD1 (5 bases). Germline V lookup: CDR1 LGHDT, CDR2 YNNKEL (reference sequence). There are 15 residues in the CDR3. The V end lost 1 base, the J end lost 4 bases, and 11 bases lay between the germline ends. CDR3 sequence (DNA): TGTGCCAGCAGCCAAGTCCAGGGTTCGAATCAGCCCCAGCATTTT. Amino acid sequence: CASSQVQGSNQPQHF. Filled out from reference TRBV3-1 and TRBJ1-5, the complete variable domain reads DTAVSQTPKYLVTQMGNDKSIKCEQNLGHDTMYWYKQDSKKFLKIMFSYNNKELIINETVPNRFSPKSPDKAHLNLHINSLELGDSAVYFCASSQVQGSNQPQHFGDGTRLSIL.

This clonotype was observed a handful of times. The chain links TRBV28 to TRBJ2-2; D call uncertain. V was shortened by 8 bases and J by 5 bases, with 21 bases between the two germline ends. This CDR3 has 16 residues. In germline, CDR1 is MDHEN, CDR2 SYDVKM. CDR3 sequence (DNA): TGTGCCAGCTTCCCTACGGCCACTATAACGACCGGGGAGCTGTTTTTT. The encoded protein is CASFPTATITTGELFF.